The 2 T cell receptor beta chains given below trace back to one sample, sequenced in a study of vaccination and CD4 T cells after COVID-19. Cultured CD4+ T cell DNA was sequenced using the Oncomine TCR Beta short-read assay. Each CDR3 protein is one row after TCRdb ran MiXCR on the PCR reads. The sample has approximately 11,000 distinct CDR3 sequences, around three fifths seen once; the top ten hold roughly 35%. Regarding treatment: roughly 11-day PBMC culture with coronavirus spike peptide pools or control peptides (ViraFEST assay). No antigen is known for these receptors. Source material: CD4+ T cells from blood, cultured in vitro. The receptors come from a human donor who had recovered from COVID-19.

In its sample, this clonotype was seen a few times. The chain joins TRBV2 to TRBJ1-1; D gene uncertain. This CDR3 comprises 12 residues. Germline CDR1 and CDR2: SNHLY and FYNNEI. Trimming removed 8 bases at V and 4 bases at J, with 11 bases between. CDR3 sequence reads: CASAKKGTEAFF. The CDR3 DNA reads TGTGCCAGCGCTAAAAAGGGCACTGAAGCTTTCTTT.

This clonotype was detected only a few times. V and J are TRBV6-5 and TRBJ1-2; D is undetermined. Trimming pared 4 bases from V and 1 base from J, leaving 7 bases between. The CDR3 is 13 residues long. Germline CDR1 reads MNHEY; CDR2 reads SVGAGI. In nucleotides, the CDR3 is TGTGCCAGCAGTTCGGACGGTAACTATGGCTACACCTTC. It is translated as CASSSDGNYGYTF.